A single sample is the source of the 18 T cell receptor beta chains below, sequenced in a study of T cell responses to AZD1222 COVID-19 vaccine. Clones were read by immunoSEQ multiplex PCR, and TCRdb kept only the in-frame ones, dropping some. The profile shows 150,000 or so clones, 80% to 90% of them singletons. The sequenced sample was peripheral blood, obtained on day 0 of AZD1222 vaccination. The origin of the receptors is an adult in good health.

Here the CDR3 DNA reads TGTGCCAGCAGCGTACTTGCGGGGGCGTACAATGAGCAGTTCTTC. Translating it yields CASSVLAGAYNEQFF. The chain has TRBV13 and TRBJ2-1; the D gene is possibly TRBD2 (7 bases). The CDR3 runs 15 residues. The V end was cut by 5 bases, the J end by 4 bases, with 15 bases between. CDR1 is PRHDT, CDR2 FYEKMQ, per germline (reference sequence).

The rearrangement uses TRBV10-1 and TRBJ2-3; 7 bases map to TRBD2. This CDR3 comprises 16 residues. Losses at the gene ends were 1 base for V and 5 bases for J; bases not matched to a gene: 9. Germline CDR1 is WNHNN and CDR2 is SYGVQD (reference sequence). The CDR3 nucleotides are TGCGCCAGCAGTGAGTTACCGGCGGGAGTCCGAGATACGCAGTATTTT. It is translated as CASSELPAGVRDTQYF.

Only one count was recorded for this clone. The CDR3 sequence is CASSPRVAGGYNEQFF. The DNA of the CDR3 is TGTGCCAGCTCACCACGGGTGGCGGGGGGCTACAATGAGCAGTTCTTC. The genes are TRBV18 and TRBJ2-1, with 8 bases lining up with TRBD2. The CDR3 runs 16 residues. Germline V gene sequence: CDR1 KGHSH, CDR2 LQKENI. The ends lost 1 base at V and 3 bases at J; junction bases unmatched: 5.

The rearrangement links TRBV12-3 or TRBV12-4 to TRBJ1-1; D is uncertain. CDR3 size: 11 residues. The V gene lost 6 bases and the J gene lost 7 bases, with 9 bases spanning the gap. CDR3 coding DNA: TGTGCCAGCAGCCCTCTTTATGAAGCTTTCTTT. This codes for CASSPLYEAFF.

This clone was seen a single time. This rearrangement joins TRBV11-2 to TRBJ1-2; TRBD1 matches 9 bases. This CDR3 spans 16 amino acids. V was pared by 2 bases and J by 4 bases, with 8 bases of the junction left unmatched. The germline gives CDR1 SGHAT, CDR2 FQNNGV. In DNA form, the CDR3 reads TGTGCCAGCAGCTTACTCGGGACAGGGTCGGTCTATGGCTACACCTTC. This translates into CASSLLGTGSVYGYTF.

This clone was seen a single time. The V and J genes are TRBV5-1 and TRBJ2-7, with TRBD1 matching over 7 bases. CDR1 is SGHRS and CDR2 is YFSETQ in the germline V gene. The CDR3 runs 15 residues. The junction had 12 bases not matched to a gene; V was cut back by 4 bases and J by 5 bases. CDR3 nucleotides: TGCGCCAGCAGCCCTTCTCCGGGACAGATAGACGAGCAGTACTTC. This translates into CASSPSPGQIDEQYF.

The rearrangement uses TRBV7-2 and TRBJ2-7, with TRBD2 identical over 9 bases. The CDR3 length is 15 residues. The germline gives CDR1 SGHTA, CDR2 FQGNSA. The junction had 9 bases not matched to a gene; V was cut back by 5 bases and J by 4 bases. The CDR3 region has the DNA TGTGCCAGCAGCAAGGGGGCTAGCGGGATATACGAGCAGTACTTC. Amino acids: CASSKGASGIYEQYF.

The chain recombines TRBV25-1 with TRBJ2-2; D remains ambiguous. Germline CDR1 is MGHDK and CDR2 is SYGVNS. This CDR3 has 15 residues. Trimming shortened V by 6 bases and J by 0 bases, and 11 bases separated the two germline ends. CDR3 in amino acids: CASRADLANTGELFF. CDR3 sequence (DNA): TGTGCCAGCAGGGCGGACCTCGCGAACACCGGGGAGCTGTTTTTT.

The chain joins TRBV29-1 to TRBJ2-1; D possibly corresponds to TRBD1 (6 bases). The V gene's germline CDR1 is SQVTM and CDR2 ANQGSEA. This CDR3 region has 18 residues. V was clipped by 1 base and J by 0 bases, with 19 bases between them. CDR3 coding DNA: TGCAGCGTTGAAGGTGGGTATTGGGACACTCACTCCTACAATGAGCAGTTCTTC. Residues: CSVEGGYWDTHSYNEQFF.

The chain couples TRBV7-7 to TRBJ2-5; tentatively, D is TRBD2 (5 bases). The CDR3 loop spans 14 amino acids. V was clipped by 4 bases and J by 4 bases, with 13 bases between them. The V gene's germline CDR1 is SSHAT and CDR2 FNYEAQ (reference sequence). The CDR3 region has the DNA TGTGCCAGCAGCTCGACCTCCCGGGGAGAGACCCAGTACTTC. Encoded protein: CASSSTSRGETQYF.

The V call is TRBV29-1, the J call TRBJ1-4; weak D call: TRBD1 (5 bases). The V end lost 1 base, the J end lost 10 bases, and 16 bases lay between the germline ends. Germline values: CDR1 SQVTM, CDR2 ANQGSEA. The CDR3 contains 14 residues. CDR3: CSVEAGRQGGKLFF. The CDR3 nucleotides are TGCAGCGTTGAAGCAGGGCGGCAGGGAGGAAAACTGTTTTTT.

V is TRBV18 and J is TRBJ1-1, with no clear D. V lost 0 bases and J 1 base, leaving 9 bases between the germline ends. The CDR3 covers 15 residues. The germline V gene encodes CDR1 KGHSH and CDR2 LQKENI. CDR3 nucleotides: TGTGCCAGCTCACCACCGGGAAGACAGAACACTGAAGCTTTCTTT. Protein sequence: CASSPPGRQNTEAFF.

The CDR3 reads CASSSSGTSDTQYF. CDR3 bases: TGTGCCAGTAGTTCCTCCGGGACTAGCGATACGCAGTATTTT. The chain recombines TRBV19 with TRBJ2-3, with 9 bases identical to TRBD2. CDR1 and CDR2 (germline): LNHDA, SQIVND (reference sequence). The CDR3 loop spans 14 amino acids. V lost 5 bases to trimming and J lost 6 bases; unmatched junction nucleotides: 6.

The chain recombines TRBV2 with TRBJ2-5; D uncertain. Per germline, CDR1 SNHLY and CDR2 FYNNEI. V lost 5 bases to trimming and J lost 7 bases, with 8 bases between them. The CDR3 contains 11 residues. CDR3 in amino acids: CASSPHGTQYF. CDR3 nucleotide sequence: TGTGCCAGCAGTCCTCATGGGACCCAGTACTTC.

This clone was detected once. CDR3 bases: TGTGCCTGGAGTTCCTTTGTCGGGAGTCTGGGCACAGATACGCAGTATTTT. Translation: CAWSSFVGSLGTDTQYF. V is TRBV30 and J is TRBJ2-3, with D possibly matching TRBD2 (6 bases). CDR1 is GTSNPN and CDR2 is SVGIG in the germline V gene (reference sequence). This CDR3 is built from 17 residues. V lost 2 bases and J lost 1, with 19 bases in between.

This chain uses TRBV6-5 with TRBJ1-2; D may be TRBD1 (5 bases). The CDR3 loop spans 12 amino acids. Trimming stripped 2 bases from V and 8 bases from J, with 9 bases between. Germline V gene data show CDR1 as MNHEY and CDR2 as SVGAGI. CDR3 loop: CASSYRGMGYTF. Written as DNA, the CDR3 is TGTGCCAGCAGTTACAGGGGTATGGGCTACACCTTC.

CDR3 DNA: TGCAGCGTGAACAGGAAGAACACTGAAGCTTTCTTT. This codes for CSVNRKNTEAFF. The chain employs TRBV29-1 and TRBJ1-1, with a possible D match to TRBD1 (5 bases). Trimming shortened V by 6 bases and J by 1 base, and 9 bases separated the two germline ends. The germline V gene encodes CDR1 SQVTM and CDR2 ANQGSEA. There are 12 residues in the CDR3.

The V and J genes are TRBV24-1 and TRBJ1-3; D gene unclear. The CDR3 loop spans 16 amino acids. Between the trimmed V and J ends, which lost 3 bases and 0 bases, there was a span of 11 bases. Germline V CDR1 and CDR2: KGHDR, SFDVKD. CDR3 in amino acids: CATSDHQASSGNTIYF. DNA of the CDR3: TGTGCCACCAGTGATCACCAGGCGAGCTCTGGAAACACCATATATTTT.